This T cell receptor beta chain was observed in a study of cytomegalovirus exposure and HLA in healthy donors (TCRdb year 2017). Notes on the research overall: The roughly 650 repertoires of the first cohort and the approximately 130 validation repertoires were produced on the same platform, according to a later analysis. The study aimed to test whether signatures of past pathogen exposure could be identified by cataloging public T cell receptors. In addition to the first cohort of 650 to 800 subjects, a separate validation cohort of 130 or so different subjects was used. To predict cytomegalovirus infection status, the study combined high-throughput TCR immunosequencing, statistical association of individual TCRs with disease status, and machine learning. The investigation overall reported the following: All 120 or so repertoires were used to score co-occurrence in the validation cohort in a later analysis, because that analysis had no HLA typing for the cohort. In the study, 164 TCR beta chains were listed as associated with cytomegalovirus. In vitro tests confirmed that a few of the cytomegalovirus-associated TCR beta chains recognize cytomegalovirus antigens. The classifier was reported to diagnose cytomegalovirus status with high specificity and sensitivity in both the original and validation cohorts. In a later analysis, TCRs clustered in the first cohort were found to also tend to co-occur in the approximately 110 validation repertoires, with 94% of cluster scores above 0. It was suggested by the authors that the approach could potentially be generalized to other disease states and immunological phenotypes. Most TCR sequences were observed very rarely across donors, whereas some public TCRs were present in many individuals.

At the junction V is shortened by 6 bases and J by 4 bases; bases outside the gene matches: 7. The CDR3 contains 15 residues, cysteine and phenylalanine counted. Here the CDR3 DNA is all that survives: 45 bases in frame from base 1. CDR1 and CDR2, per the germline V gene, are MNHNS and SASEGT. A remark on this clone: Its target antigen remains unknown. No much larger clone exists at a distance of one base, and base qualities are not known.

Library prep was done by the immunoSEQ multiplex PCR assay. The authors' pipeline ran thus. A statistical classification framework was built to diagnose cytomegalovirus status from the catalog of TCR beta chain sequences. Imported from immuneACCESS, the table was reduced by TCRdb to in-frame sequences with V and J called. These copies leave out some clones; in studies compared against another copy, an unresolved V gene accounts for under half, and the cause of the remainder is not known. Clone size and the V and J calls come from that table; the DNA yielded D and trimming. A total of 100,000 or so clones appear in this sample, roughly 86% of them only once. The ten largest make up 4% to 4.5% of the sample. Donors formed part of the validation cohort, which comprised some 120 subjects and was distinct from the first cohort of several hundred subjects.

Sample: PBMCs. The V and J segments used are TRBV6-1 and TRBJ1-2, with 11 central nucleotides matching TRBD1. The clonotype comes from a woman under 30 in good health and CMV-seropositive. The CDR3 protein: CASRNGQGARYGYTF. The DNA sequence reads TGTGCCAGCAGGAACGGACAGGGGGCGCGCTATGGCTACACCTTC.